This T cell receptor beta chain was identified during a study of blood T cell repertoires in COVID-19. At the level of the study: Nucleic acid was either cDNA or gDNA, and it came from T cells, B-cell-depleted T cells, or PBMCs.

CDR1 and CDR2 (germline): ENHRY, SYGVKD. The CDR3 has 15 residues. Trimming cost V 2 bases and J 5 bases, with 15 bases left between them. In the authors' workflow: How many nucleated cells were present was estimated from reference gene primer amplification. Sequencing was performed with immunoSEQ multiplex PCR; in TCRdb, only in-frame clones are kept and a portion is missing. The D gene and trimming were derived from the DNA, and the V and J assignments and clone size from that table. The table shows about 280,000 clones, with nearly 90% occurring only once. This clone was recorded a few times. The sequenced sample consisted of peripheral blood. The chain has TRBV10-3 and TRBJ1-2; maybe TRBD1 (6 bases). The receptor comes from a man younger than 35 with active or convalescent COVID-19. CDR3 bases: TGTGCCATCAGTGAGCAAACAGGGCTAGGGTATGGCTACACCTTC. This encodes CAISEQTGLGYGYTF.